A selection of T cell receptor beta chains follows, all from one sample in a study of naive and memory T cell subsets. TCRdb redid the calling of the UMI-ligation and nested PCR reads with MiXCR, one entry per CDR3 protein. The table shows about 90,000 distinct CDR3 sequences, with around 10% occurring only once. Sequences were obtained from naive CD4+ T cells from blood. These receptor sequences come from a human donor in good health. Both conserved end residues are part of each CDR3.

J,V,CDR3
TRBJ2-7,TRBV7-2,CASSLGGGRANYEQYF
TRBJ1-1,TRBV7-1,CASSFITEAFF
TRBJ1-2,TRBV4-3,CASSQEPLRGRSYGYTF
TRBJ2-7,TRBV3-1,CASSKDSLEQYF
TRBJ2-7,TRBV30,CAWSGGQSSYEQYF
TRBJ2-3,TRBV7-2,CASSFLAGGVTDTQYF
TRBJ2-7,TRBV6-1,CASSESGAGGIYEQYF
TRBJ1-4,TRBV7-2,CASSPTGMEKLFF
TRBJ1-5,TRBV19,CASSIAQGGSYQPQHF
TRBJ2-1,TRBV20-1,CSAREGRGLRYNEQFF
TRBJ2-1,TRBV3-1,CASSQANEQFF
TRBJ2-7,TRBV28,CASSGGNLGHQYEQYF
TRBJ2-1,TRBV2,CASSPSRSYNEQFF
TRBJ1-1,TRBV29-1,CSVVRRAGPTTDNLNTEAFF
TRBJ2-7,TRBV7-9,CASSLRGEQYF
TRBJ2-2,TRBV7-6,CASSGGTSGTNTGELFF
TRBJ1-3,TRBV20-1,CSARGAGNTIYF
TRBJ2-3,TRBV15,CATSRDDGTDTQYF
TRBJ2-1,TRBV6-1,CASRNPFHSYNEQFF
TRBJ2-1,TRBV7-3,CASSLVSSSYNEQFF
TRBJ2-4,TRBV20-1,CSANRGLAKNIQYF
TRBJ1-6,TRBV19,CASSFQGGVRWPLHF
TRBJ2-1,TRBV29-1,CSGKKGLAGVQFF
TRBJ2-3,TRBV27,CASSKFRSTDTQYF